This TCR beta chain was sequenced in a study of T-cell reconstitution after alpha-beta-depleted transplantation in children. V gave up 0 bases and J gave up 4 bases, with 18 bases separating them. The CDR3 runs 18 residues. The V gene's germline CDR1 is KGHDR and CDR2 SFDVKD. Preparation of the TCRbeta library was carried out with unique molecular identifiers. TCRdb ran MiXCR on the PCR reads and lists one entry per CDR3 protein. Among about 290,000 distinct CDR3 sequences, roughly 7.8% were seen once, and the ten largest hold approximately 9.1%. A remark on this clonotype: As yet, its antigen is unknown.

Points from the study as a whole: One year post-transplant, T-cell counts and diversity were largely derived from T cells produced anew.

V and J are TRBV24-1 and TRBJ2-1; no definite D call. This specimen was peripheral blood, taken 360 days after TCRalphabeta/CD19-depleted stem cell transplant. The TCR comes from a female patient younger than 10 who had a stem cell transplant for Fanconi anemia, so the T cells may come from the graft donor. CDR3 nucleotides: TGTGCCACCAGTGATTTGCACGGTTCAGGTCTGGTATACAATGAGCAGTTCTTC. Translation gives CATSDLHGSGLVYNEQFF.